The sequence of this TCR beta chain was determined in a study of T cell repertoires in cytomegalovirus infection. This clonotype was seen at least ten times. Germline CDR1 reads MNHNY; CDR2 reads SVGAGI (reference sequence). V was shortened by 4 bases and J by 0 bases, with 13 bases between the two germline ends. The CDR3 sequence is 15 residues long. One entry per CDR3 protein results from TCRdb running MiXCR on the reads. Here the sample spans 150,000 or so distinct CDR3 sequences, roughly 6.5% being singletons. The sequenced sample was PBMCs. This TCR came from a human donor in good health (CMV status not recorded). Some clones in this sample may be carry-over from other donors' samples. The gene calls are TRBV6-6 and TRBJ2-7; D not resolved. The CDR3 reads CASSSTGLVSYEQYF. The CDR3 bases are TGTGCCAGCAGTTCCACCGGGTTGGTCTCCTACGAGCAGTACTTC.